The table lists the clone carrying this T cell receptor beta chain with many counts. The sample comes from a study of T-cell memory formation after mild COVID-19. The CDR3 is made up of 18 amino acids. Germline CDR1 reads SGHAT; CDR2 reads FQNNGV. Trimming stripped 1 base from V and 4 bases from J, with 19 bases between. One entry per CDR3 protein results from TCRdb running MiXCR on the 5' RACE reads. The sample records some 120,000 distinct CDR3 sequences, roughly 6.2% being singletons. The specimen was PBMCs or a T cell subset sorted from them (not recorded which). The V gene is TRBV11-2, the J gene TRBJ2-2; no reliable D call. The origin of this receptor is an adult woman who had mild COVID-19 (a few samples of this study predate the infection). Cell type and time point are not known. The CDR3 nucleotides are TGTGCCAGCAGCTTAGGGGTGATAGGTCTGGGCTTCACCGGGGAGCTGTTTTTT. It specifies CASSLGVIGLGFTGELFF.